The 20 T cell receptor beta chains reported below all come from one sample, sequenced in a study of blood T cell repertoires in COVID-19. The repertoire was sequenced with immunoSEQ multiplex PCR; TCRdb's copy has only in-frame clones and lacks some. Here the sample spans about 70,000 clones, more than 75% being singletons. The sequencing sample was made of peripheral blood. Receptors were obtained from a human donor in a cohort sampled during active COVID-19.

V is TRBV25-1 and J is TRBJ2-1; 7 bases map to TRBD1. CDR3 length: 12 residues. J lost 8 bases, V lost 7 bases, and 5 bases had no gene match. Germline CDR1 and CDR2: MGHDK and SYGVNS. DNA of the CDR3: TGTGCCAGCAACAAAGGGGGCGATGAGCAGTTCTTC. Its protein is CASNKGGDEQFF.

The chain has TRBV6-5 and TRBJ2-3; unclear D gene. The ends were cut back, 6 bases at V and 6 bases at J, with 16 bases in the middle. From germline, CDR1 is MNHEY and CDR2 SVGAGI. The CDR3 has 14 residues. CDR3 sequence reads: CASSRSPMRDTQYF. As DNA, the CDR3 is TGTGCCAGCAGCCGATCGCCCATGAGGGATACGCAGTATTTT.

This clone has only one observation. The chain employs TRBV20-1 and TRBJ2-7; 7 bases match TRBD1. CDR3 length equals 11 residues. Trimming cost V 4 bases and J 6 bases; bases outside gene matches: 3. The germline V gene encodes CDR1 DFQATT and CDR2 SNEGSKA (reference sequence). Here the CDR3 reads CSAKQGLEQYF. Written as DNA, the CDR3 is TGCAGTGCTAAACAGGGGCTCGAGCAGTACTTC.

V usage is TRBV27 and J usage is TRBJ2-1, with D possibly being TRBD2 (6 bases). This CDR3 is 16 amino acids long. V gave up 6 bases and J gave up 0 bases, with 15 bases separating them. The germline gives CDR1 MNHEY, CDR2 SMNVEV (reference sequence). Here the CDR3 reads CASRYSGALSYNEQFF. The CDR3, as DNA: TGTGCCAGCAGATATAGCGGAGCACTCTCCTACAATGAGCAGTTCTTC.

The rearrangement links TRBV4-3 to TRBJ2-1; no clear D gene. Per the germline V gene, CDR1 is LGHNA and CDR2 is YSLEER. V lost 2 bases and J 0 bases, leaving 8 bases between the germline ends. This CDR3 spans 15 amino acids. DNA of the CDR3: TGCGCCAGCAGCCAATGGTCGCGCTCCTACAATGAGCAGTTCTTC. Its translation is CASSQWSRSYNEQFF.

The chain joins TRBV25-1 to TRBJ1-6, with unresolved D. The length of the CDR3 is 13 residues. With 7 bases removed from V and 10 bases from J, the gap between germline ends came to 14 bases. Germline CDR1 MGHDK, CDR2 SYGVNS. CDR3 region: CASTAEGGSPLHF. Written as DNA, the CDR3 is TGTGCCAGCACCGCCGAGGGTGGGTCACCCCTCCACTTT.

This rearrangement joins TRBV5-1 to TRBJ2-7, with 11 bases matching TRBD2. CDR1 and CDR2 (germline): SGHRS, YFSETQ. Trimming cost V 3 bases and J 7 bases; bases outside gene matches: 15. This CDR3 contains 17 residues. The CDR3, as DNA: TGCGCCAGCAGCTCCACCTTAGCGGGAGGGACTGCTGGAGAGCAGTACTTC. Protein product: CASSSTLAGGTAGEQYF.

V gene TRBV5-6 combines with J gene TRBJ1-4; maybe TRBD1 (5 bases). The germline V and J ends were trimmed by 4 bases and 6 bases, with 28 bases remaining between them. CDR1 and CDR2 (germline): SGHDT, YYEEEE. This CDR3 region has 19 residues. The CDR3 is CASSKAGDGALAPYEKLFF. The CDR3, as DNA: TGTGCCAGCAGCAAGGCGGGGGATGGAGCTTTGGCCCCATATGAAAAACTGTTTTTT.

This rearrangement joins TRBV7-2 to TRBJ2-7; 9 bases match TRBD1. Per germline, CDR1 SGHTA and CDR2 FQGNSA. The CDR3 runs to 15 residues. J was trimmed by 7 bases and V by 1 base; bases with no gene match: 8. The CDR3 spells CASSLEVGTGREQYF. CDR3 bases: TGTGCCAGCAGCTTAGAGGTAGGGACAGGGAGGGAGCAGTACTTC.

V usage is TRBV5-1 and J usage is TRBJ2-7; a possible D gene is TRBD1 (6 bases). CDR1 and CDR2 from the germline V gene are SGHRS and YFSETQ. V was cut by 0 bases and J by 0 bases, with 10 bases left in between. The length of the CDR3 is 15 residues. CDR3 amino acids: CASSLGRGGSYEQYF. The CDR3, as DNA: TGCGCCAGCAGCTTGGGGAGAGGGGGCTCCTACGAGCAGTACTTC.

About this clone: Within the sample, other DNA sequences also encode this same CDR3. V gene TRBV5-1 combines with J gene TRBJ2-7; no definite D call. This CDR3 is built from 11 residues. The germline V gene encodes CDR1 SGHRS and CDR2 YFSETQ. V was clipped by 3 bases and J by 2 bases, with 3 bases between them. Here the CDR3 reads CASSSTYEQYF. The CDR3 DNA reads as TGCGCCAGCAGCTCAACCTACGAGCAGTACTTC. Using reference TRBV5-1 and TRBJ2-7 for the parts outside the CDR3, the full variable domain is KAGVTQTPRYLIKTRGQQVTLSCSPISGHRSVSWYQQTPGQGLQFLFEYFSETQRNKGNFPGRFSGRQFSNSRSEMNVSTLELGDSALYLCASSSTYEQYFGPGTRLTVT.

J is TRBJ1-1 and V is TRBV23-1, with D maybe TRBD1 (5 bases). TRBV23-1 is reported as an ORF; its role is uncertain. The length of the CDR3 is 14 residues. V was clipped by 3 bases and J by 1 base, with 9 bases between them. The CDR3 bases are TGCGCCAGCAGTCACTCCCAGGGGAACACTGAAGCTTTCTTT. Its translation is CASSHSQGNTEAFF.

This clone was counted only a few times. This CDR3 is CASSLVPGNEKLFF. CDR3 coding DNA: TGTGCCAGCAGCTTAGTCCCGGGTAATGAAAAACTGTTTTTT. V gene TRBV7-9 combines with J gene TRBJ1-4; D unresolved. The CDR3 consists of 14 residues. Germline values: CDR1 SEHNR, CDR2 FQNEAQ (reference sequence). The ends were cut back, 1 base at V and 4 bases at J, with 7 bases in the middle.

The chain employs TRBV4-3 and TRBJ1-3; D uncertain. Per the germline V gene, CDR1 is LGHNA and CDR2 is YSLEER. The CDR3 covers 13 residues. V gave up 2 bases and J gave up 7 bases, with 9 bases separating them. DNA of the CDR3: TGCGCCAGCAGCCAATTCATAGAGAACACCATATATTTT. Translating it yields CASSQFIENTIYF.

V usage is TRBV7-6 and J usage is TRBJ2-5, with 9 bases lining up with TRBD1. This CDR3 region has 14 residues. CDR1 SGHVS and CDR2 FNYEAQ come from the germline V gene. V was pared by 5 bases and J by 5 bases, with 6 bases of the junction left unmatched. The CDR3 loop is CASSRTGGEETQYF. As DNA, the CDR3 is TGTGCCAGCAGCCGCACAGGGGGCGAGGAGACCCAGTACTTC.

The chain is built from TRBV5-1 and TRBJ1-1, with a weak D call TRBD1 (6 bases). This CDR3 spans 17 amino acids. V was clipped by 0 bases and J by 4 bases, with 19 bases between them. Per the germline V gene, CDR1 is SGHRS and CDR2 is YFSETQ. The CDR3 region is CASSLVDRSLAGTEAFF. CDR3 nucleotide sequence: TGCGCCAGCAGCTTGGTTGACAGGTCATTGGCCGGCACTGAAGCTTTCTTT.

As for this clone: No conserved phenylalanine or tryptophan ends this CDR3, so it is likely a read error. The limits of the CDR3 on the DNA are not certain, so only TCRdb's listed CDR3 is given. The chain is built from TRBV4-3 and TRBJ2-3; the tabulated D call, TRBD2, remains unverified against the DNA. The CDR3 spans 13 residues, counting both ends. CDR1 and CDR2 (germline): LGHNA, YSLEER. The CDR3 loop is CASSLLHGPGYFV.

The V gene is TRBV30, the J gene TRBJ2-7, with D perhaps TRBD2 (5 bases). Looked up from germline, CDR1 is GTSNPN and CDR2 is SVGIG (reference sequence). This CDR3 spans 14 amino acids. Trimming removed 0 bases at V and 3 bases at J, with 12 bases between. DNA for the CDR3: TGTGCCTGGAGTGTAGGTGGGAGTCTCTACGAGCAGTACTTC. Translation gives CAWSVGGSLYEQYF.

The rearrangement links TRBV3-1 (or the pseudogene TRBV3-2) to TRBJ1-5; 8 bases agree with TRBD1. The CDR3 totals 17 residues. The trim removed 2 bases at V and 3 bases at J, leaving 9 bases unmatched. Germline V gene data show CDR1 as LGHDT and CDR2 as YNNKEL (reference sequence). In DNA form, the CDR3 reads TGTGCCAGCAGCCAACGTGCCCGGACAGGGACCAATCAGCCCCAGCATTTT. Its translation is CASSQRARTGTNQPQHF.

J is TRBJ2-1 and V is TRBV14; maybe TRBD1 (5 bases). V lost 1 base to trimming and J lost 10 bases, with 5 bases between them. The CDR3 runs to 11 residues. Germline V gene lookup returns CDR1 SGHDN and CDR2 FVKESK. The chain's CDR3 is CASSQGGEQFF. The CDR3 nucleotides read TGTGCCAGCAGCCAAGGGGGCGAGCAGTTCTTC.